The present TCR beta chain was sequenced within a study of control samples from healthy donors and cancer patients. This CDR3 has 14 amino acids. Germline CDR1 and CDR2: MNHEY and SVGAGI. V lost 7 bases and J lost 0; bases outside the gene matches: 4. The table came from immunoSEQ multiplex PCR; TCRdb's copy has only in-frame clones and leaves some out. This sample has tens of thousands of clones, with approximately 89% found just once. The chain couples TRBV6-5 to TRBJ1-1; 8 bases map to TRBD1. The sample comprised PBMCs. This TCR was sampled from a man in his 60s with colorectal cancer. CDR3 sequence: CASNRDRLNTEAFF. Written as DNA, the CDR3 is TGTGCCAGCAACCGGGACAGGCTGAACACTGAAGCTTTCTTT.